Here is one TCR beta chain with its context. Germline loops: CDR1 MGHDK, CDR2 SYGVNS. The CDR3 runs to 15 residues. The V end lost 1 base, the J end lost 0 bases, and 10 bases lay between the germline ends. This entry belongs to a study of CD8 T cells in Susac syndrome. With random hexamers, roughly 0.45 to 1 ug RNA was reverse transcribed. MiXCR, applied by TCRdb to the immunoSEQ multiplex PCR reads, yields one record per CDR3 protein. The sample shows 55,000 to 85,000 distinct CDR3 sequences, 96% of them seen only once. The sequenced material came from CD4+ T cells from PBMCs. V usage is TRBV25-1 and J usage is TRBJ2-7; D perhaps matches TRBD1 (6 bases). The TCR originated in a human donor with multiple sclerosis. The CDR3 DNA reads as TGTGCCAGCAGTGAATTCGGACAGAACTCCTACGAGCAGTACTTC. Translation gives CASSEFGQNSYEQYF.